This record concerns one TCR beta chain sequence. Here immunoSEQ multiplex PCR was the method, and the copy in TCRdb shows in-frame clones only, minus some. The sample shows about 320,000 clones, 85% of them seen only once. Trimming removed 7 bases at V and 0 bases at J, with 13 bases between. Germline V lookup: CDR1 LNHDA, CDR2 SQIVND (reference sequence). The CDR3 spans 15 residues. People in the exposed group encountered a COVID-19 case within 2 weeks before entering the study. This entry comes from a study of blood T cell repertoires in COVID-19. Sequencing used PBMCs or T cells enriched from blood (not recorded which). This clonotype was sampled from a woman aged 25 to 39 who had been exposed to COVID-19. The rearrangement links TRBV19 to TRBJ1-5; the D is unclear. The CDR3 here is CASNRQADSNQPQHF. The CDR3 DNA reads as TGTGCCAGTAATCGTCAAGCGGATAGCAATCAGCCCCAGCATTTT. The full variable domain, its missing parts supplied by reference TRBV19 and TRBJ1-5, is DGGITQSPKYLFRKEGQNVTLSCEQNLNHDAMYWYRQDPGQGLRLIYYSQIVNDFQKGDIAEGYSVSREKKESFPLTVTSAQKNPTAFYLCASNRQADSNQPQHFGDGTRLSIL.